This TCR beta chain was sequenced during a study of vaccination effects on CD4 cells after COVID-19. The table lists this clone with a count of one. Its antigen remains unknown. Profiling relied on immunoSEQ multiplex PCR, and the TCRdb table lists in-frame clones only, not all of them. Of under 30,000 clones listed, more than 70% were seen once; the top ten hold around a tenth. Study-wide results and limits: Among infection- and vaccine-induced clones, marked clonal contraction occurred late after vaccination. Only a few convalescent patients and no early post-infection timepoints featured in the study.

After expansion with viral peptide pools in the ViraFEST assay, antigen-specific CD4+ T cells were sequenced. Cultured cells yielded isolated CD4+ T cells after around 9 days. No vaccinee had earlier SARS-CoV-2 infection, and nucleocapsid antibodies were negative. A density of about 1.8 million PBMC per well was used; these cells were cultured with around 10 IU/ml IL-2 and about 10 ug/ml peptides. Researchers swapped half the medium for IL-2 medium on both days 3 and 7. Germline assignment: CDR1 LGHDT and CDR2 YNNKEL (reference sequence). This CDR3 has 14 amino acids. Trimming cost V 3 bases and J 6 bases, with 15 bases left between them.

Sample: CD4+ T cells from PBMCs cultured with HCoV-NL63 spike peptides, taken before COVID-19 vaccination. The TCR originated in a human donor who received a COVID-19 vaccine. The chain links TRBV3-1 (or the pseudogene TRBV3-2) to TRBJ2-7, with D maybe TRBD1 (6 bases). Written as DNA, the CDR3 is TGTGCCAGCAGCCACAGGGGCCGTGGGGTCGAGCAGTACTTC. Translation gives CASSHRGRGVEQYF.